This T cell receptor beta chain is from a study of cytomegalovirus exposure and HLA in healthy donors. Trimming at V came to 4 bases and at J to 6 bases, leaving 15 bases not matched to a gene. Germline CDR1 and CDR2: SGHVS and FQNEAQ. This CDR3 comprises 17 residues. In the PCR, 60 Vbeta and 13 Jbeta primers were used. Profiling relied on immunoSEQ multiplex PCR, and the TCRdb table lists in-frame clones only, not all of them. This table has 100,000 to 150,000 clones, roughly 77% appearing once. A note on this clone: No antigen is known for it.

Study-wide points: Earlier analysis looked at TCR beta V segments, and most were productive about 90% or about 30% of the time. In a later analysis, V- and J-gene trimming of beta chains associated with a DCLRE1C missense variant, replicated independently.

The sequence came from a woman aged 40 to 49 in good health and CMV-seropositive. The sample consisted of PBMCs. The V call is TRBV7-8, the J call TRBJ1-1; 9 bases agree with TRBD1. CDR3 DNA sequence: TGTGCCAGCAGCTCACCGGGACAGGGTGTACCCCGTGCTGAAGCTTTCTTT. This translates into CASSSPGQGVPRAEAFF.